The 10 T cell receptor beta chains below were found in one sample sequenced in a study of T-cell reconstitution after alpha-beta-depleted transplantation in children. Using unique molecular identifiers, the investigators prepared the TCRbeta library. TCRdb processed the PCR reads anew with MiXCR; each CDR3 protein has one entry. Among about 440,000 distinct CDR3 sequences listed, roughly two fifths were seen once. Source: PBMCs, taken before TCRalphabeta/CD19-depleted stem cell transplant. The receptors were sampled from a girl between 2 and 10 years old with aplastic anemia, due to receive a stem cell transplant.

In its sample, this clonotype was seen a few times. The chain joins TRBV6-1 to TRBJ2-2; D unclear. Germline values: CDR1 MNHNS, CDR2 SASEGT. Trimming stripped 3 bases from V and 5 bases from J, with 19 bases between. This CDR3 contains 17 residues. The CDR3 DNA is TGTGCCAGCAGTGAGGGTGGCTACACCTCGAGGACCGGGGAGCTGTTTTTT. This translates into CASSEGGYTSRTGELFF.

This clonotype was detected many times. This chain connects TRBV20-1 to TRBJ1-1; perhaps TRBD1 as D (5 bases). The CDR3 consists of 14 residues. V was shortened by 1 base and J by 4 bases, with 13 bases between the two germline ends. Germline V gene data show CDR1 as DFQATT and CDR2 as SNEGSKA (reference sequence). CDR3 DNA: TGCAGTGCTAGAGGAGGGGATGGTATCACTGAAGCTTTCTTT. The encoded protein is CSARGGDGITEAFF.

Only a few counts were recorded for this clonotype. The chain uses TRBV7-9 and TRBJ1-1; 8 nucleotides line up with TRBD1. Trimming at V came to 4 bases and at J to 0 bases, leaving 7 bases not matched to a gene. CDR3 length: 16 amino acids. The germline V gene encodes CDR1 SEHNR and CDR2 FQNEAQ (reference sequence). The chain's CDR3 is CASSSSQGGMNTEAFF. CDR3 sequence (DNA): TGTGCCAGCAGCTCATCACAGGGGGGCATGAACACTGAAGCTTTCTTT.

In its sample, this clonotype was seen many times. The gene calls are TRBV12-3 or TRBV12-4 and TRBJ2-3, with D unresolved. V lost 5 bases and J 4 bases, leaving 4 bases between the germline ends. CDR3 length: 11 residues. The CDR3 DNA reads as TGTGCCAGCAGTACCGCAGATACGCAGTATTTT. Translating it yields CASSTADTQYF.

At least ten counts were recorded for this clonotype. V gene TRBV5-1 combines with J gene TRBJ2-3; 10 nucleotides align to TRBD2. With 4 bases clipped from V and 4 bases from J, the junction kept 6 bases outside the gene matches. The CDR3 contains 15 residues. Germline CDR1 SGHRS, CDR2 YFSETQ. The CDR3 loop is CASSPIAGGSDTQYF. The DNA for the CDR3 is TGCGCCAGCAGCCCGATAGCGGGAGGATCAGATACGCAGTATTTT.

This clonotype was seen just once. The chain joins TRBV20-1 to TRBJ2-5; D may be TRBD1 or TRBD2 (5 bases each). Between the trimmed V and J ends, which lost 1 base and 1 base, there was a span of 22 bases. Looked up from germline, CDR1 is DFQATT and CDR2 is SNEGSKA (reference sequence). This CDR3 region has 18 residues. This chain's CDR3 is CSARAVRVTGPFQETQYF. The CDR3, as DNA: TGCAGTGCTAGAGCAGTCAGGGTAACGGGACCCTTCCAAGAGACCCAGTACTTC.

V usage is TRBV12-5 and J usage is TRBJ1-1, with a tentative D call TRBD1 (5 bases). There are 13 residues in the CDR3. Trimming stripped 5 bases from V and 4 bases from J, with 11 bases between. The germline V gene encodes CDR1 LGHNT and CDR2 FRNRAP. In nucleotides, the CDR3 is TGTGCTAGTGGTACCTCGGGGGTCACTGAAGCTTTCTTT. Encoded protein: CASGTSGVTEAFF.

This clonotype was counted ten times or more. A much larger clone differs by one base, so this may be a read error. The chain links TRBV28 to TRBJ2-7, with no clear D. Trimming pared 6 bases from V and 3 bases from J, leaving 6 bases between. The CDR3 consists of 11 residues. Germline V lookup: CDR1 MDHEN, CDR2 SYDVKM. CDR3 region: CASRSLYEQYF. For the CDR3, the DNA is TGTGCCAGCAGATCCCTCTACGAGCAGTACTTC.

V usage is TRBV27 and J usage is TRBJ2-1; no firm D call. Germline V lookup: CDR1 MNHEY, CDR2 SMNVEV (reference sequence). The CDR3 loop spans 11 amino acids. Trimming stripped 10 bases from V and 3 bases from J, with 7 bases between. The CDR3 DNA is TGTGCCACCTTTAGCTACAATGAGCAGTTCTTC. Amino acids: CATFSYNEQFF.

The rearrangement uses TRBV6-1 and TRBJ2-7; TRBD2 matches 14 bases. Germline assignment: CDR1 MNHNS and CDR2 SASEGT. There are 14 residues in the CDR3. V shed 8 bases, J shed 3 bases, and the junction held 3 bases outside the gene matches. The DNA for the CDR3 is TGTGCCAGCTGGGGACTAGCGGGGGTCTACGAGCAGTACTTC. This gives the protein CASWGLAGVYEQYF.